Described below is a single TCR beta chain sequence and its context. The repertoire was sequenced with immunoSEQ multiplex PCR; TCRdb's copy has only in-frame clones and lacks some. The data show more than 2,000 clones, about two thirds seen once. The CDR3 runs 14 residues. The V gene lost 1 base and the J gene lost 8 bases, with 12 bases spanning the gap. Germline CDR1 reads MGHRA; CDR2 reads YSYEKL. This entry comes from a study of tumour-infiltrating T cells in Burkitt lymphoma. Overall study: Repertoire clonality predicted overall and progression-free survival.

The sequenced material came from tumor tissue. The chain uses TRBV4-1 and TRBJ2-1, with D perhaps given as TRBD1 or TRBD2 (5 bases each). The clonotype originates from a human donor with diffuse large B-cell lymphoma. The CDR3 DNA follows: TGCGCCAGCAGCCAAGTCCCCGGGGCTCATGAGCAGTTCTTC. This encodes CASSQVPGAHEQFF.